Below are 20 T cell receptor beta chains sequenced from a single sample in a study of shared clonotypes between healthy human individuals. TCRdb keeps only in-frame clones here, not all; method: immunoSEQ multiplex PCR. The sample consists of 2 million to 2.5 million clones, approximately 95% of them appearing once. Sample: naive CD4+ T cells sorted from blood. The subset denotes: CD45RA+ positively selected. These receptors originate from a man aged 18 to 30 in good health.

The chain combines TRBV28 with TRBJ1-6, with D possibly matching TRBD1 (5 bases). From germline, CDR1 is MDHEN and CDR2 SYDVKM. This CDR3 contains 16 residues. The V end was cut by 2 bases, the J end by 4 bases, with 12 bases between. The CDR3 here is CASSLEGKGYNSPLHF. CDR3 in DNA: TGTGCCAGCAGTTTAGAGGGGAAGGGGTATAATTCACCCCTCCACTTT.

This chain links TRBV4-3 with TRBJ1-2; no clear D. Germline V gives CDR1 LGHNA, CDR2 YSLEER. This CDR3 comprises 15 residues. V lost 0 bases to trimming and J lost 6 bases, with 14 bases between them. The CDR3 reads CASSQEGSPADGYTF. In nucleotides, the CDR3 is TGCGCCAGCAGCCAAGAGGGGAGCCCAGCGGATGGCTACACCTTC.

The gene calls are TRBV5-4 and TRBJ1-1; the D gene is possibly TRBD1 (5 bases). The CDR3 runs 16 residues. Trimming stripped 4 bases from V and 4 bases from J, with 20 bases between. Germline CDR1 and CDR2: SGHNT and YYREEE (reference sequence). CDR3 nucleotide sequence: TGTGCCAGCAGCCTCGCGGAGTTCGGGAGGGGCACTGAAGCTTTCTTT. Encoded protein: CASSLAEFGRGTEAFF. Together with reference TRBV5-4 and TRBJ1-1, the CDR3 gives the full variable domain: ETGVTQSPTHLIKTRGQQVTLRCSSQSGHNTVSWYQQALGQGPQFIFQYYREEENGRGNFPPRFSGLQFPNYSSELNVNALELDDSALYLCASSLAEFGRGTEAFFGQGTRLTVV.

CDR3 protein: CASRTRSGTLGYESYNEQFF. Here the CDR3 DNA reads TGTGCCAGCAGGACCAGATCCGGGACACTGGGATACGAAAGCTACAATGAGCAGTTCTTC. The gene calls are TRBV27 and TRBJ2-1, with D possibly matching TRBD1 (6 bases). This CDR3 spans 20 amino acids. CDR1 is MNHEY and CDR2 is SMNVEV in the germline V gene (reference sequence). V lost 6 bases and J 3 bases, leaving 30 bases between the germline ends.

This clone was counted once. V and J are TRBV7-9 and TRBJ2-3; D remains ambiguous. The CDR3 consists of 13 residues. Trimming stripped 7 bases from V and 5 bases from J, with 13 bases between. CDR1 SEHNR and CDR2 FQNEAQ come from the germline V gene (reference sequence). The CDR3 DNA reads TGTGCCAGCACCCCCGGAGCTGTAGATACGCAGTATTTT. Protein: CASTPGAVDTQYF.

This clone occurred once. The V and J genes are TRBV18 and TRBJ2-3; the D call may be TRBD1 or TRBD2 (5 bases each). CDR1 is KGHSH, CDR2 LQKENI, per germline. The CDR3 sequence is 16 residues long. V was cut by 3 bases and J by 2 bases, with 15 bases left in between. CDR3 sequence: CASSPPEGTFTDTQYF. The DNA for the CDR3 is TGTGCCAGCTCACCTCCCGAAGGGACGTTCACAGATACGCAGTATTTT.

J is TRBJ2-2 and V is TRBV7-2, with D perhaps matching TRBD1 (6 bases). Germline assignment: CDR1 SGHTA and CDR2 FQGNSA. The CDR3 runs 15 residues. Trimming left V 5 bases short and J 1 base short, with 11 bases between. CDR3 amino acids: CASSVGHLNTGELFF. The CDR3 nucleotides are TGTGCCAGCAGCGTGGGACACCTGAACACCGGGGAGCTGTTTTTT.

The rearrangement joins TRBV7-2 to TRBJ2-1; D is unclear. Germline CDR1 and CDR2: SGHTA and FQGNSA. V lost 0 bases, J lost 1 base, and 13 bases lay in between. CDR3 length: 17 amino acids. The CDR3 DNA reads TGTGCCAGCAGCTTAGCCTGGGCAGCCACTTCCTACAATGAGCAGTTCTTC. Protein sequence: CASSLAWAATSYNEQFF.

As concerns this clone: Other DNA sequences from this sample encode an identical CDR3 as well. V is TRBV27 and J is TRBJ2-7, with D uncertain. Germline V gene data show CDR1 as MNHEY and CDR2 as SMNVEV (reference sequence). The CDR3 spans 16 residues. V lost 6 bases to trimming and J lost 0 bases, with 18 bases between them. CDR3 amino acids: CASSPRGGPSSYEQYF. The CDR3 nucleotides are TGTGCCAGCAGCCCCCGAGGTGGGCCTAGCTCCTACGAGCAGTACTTC.

This sequence joins TRBV2 and TRBJ1-2, with D possibly matching TRBD1 (6 bases). Between the trimmed V and J ends, which lost 6 bases and 0 bases, there was a span of 14 bases. Germline CDR1 reads SNHLY; CDR2 reads FYNNEI. The CDR3 consists of 15 residues. The CDR3 DNA sequence: TGTGCCAGCAGCCACCGGGACACACCTAACTATGGCTACACCTTC. It translates to CASSHRDTPNYGYTF.

For this clone: At one of its ends the junction is not consistent with the germline gene, which may arise from a read error. The chain links TRBV7-7 to TRBJ2-7, with D possibly TRBD2 on 5 matching bases. This CDR3 is built from 15 residues. Germline V gene lookup returns CDR1 SSHAT and CDR2 FNYEAQ (reference sequence). The CDR3 DNA is TGTGCTAGCAGCCCCGACACGGGGTCCTCCTACGAGCAGTACTTC. It translates to CASSPDTGSSYEQYF.

The V gene is TRBV5-1, the J gene TRBJ2-7, with D possibly being TRBD1 (6 bases). Trimming left V 4 bases short and J 2 bases short, with 13 bases between. From germline, CDR1 is SGHRS and CDR2 YFSETQ. This CDR3 is built from 14 residues. The CDR3, as DNA: TGCGCCAGCAGCACCACAGGGTTCCCCTACGAGCAGTACTTC. Its protein is CASSTTGFPYEQYF.

A note on this clone: A much larger clonotype is one base distant, so this may be a read error. Other DNA sequences in the same sample also yield this CDR3. The V call is TRBV6-1, the J call TRBJ2-7; 7 bases map to TRBD1. The trim removed 6 bases at V and 3 bases at J, leaving 2 bases unmatched. The CDR3 extends over 12 amino acids. Germline values: CDR1 MNHNS, CDR2 SASEGT. The CDR3 region has the DNA TGTGCCAGCAGCCCAGGGGGCTACGAGCAGTACTTC. Its translation is CASSPGGYEQYF.

The chain combines TRBV5-4 with TRBJ2-2; TRBD2 might be the D (7 bases). Trimming took off 4 bases at V and 10 bases at J, with 20 bases between the two ends. This CDR3 has 15 residues. From germline, CDR1 is SGHNT and CDR2 YYREEE (reference sequence). CDR3 sequence reads: CASSLNSGGTMELFF. In nucleotides, the CDR3 is TGTGCCAGCAGCCTCAATTCGGGGGGCACCATGGAGCTGTTTTTT.

J is TRBJ1-1 and V is TRBV4-1; TRBD1 might be the D (6 bases). The CDR3 contains 18 residues. Germline CDR1 and CDR2: MGHRA and YSYEKL. V was trimmed by 1 base and J by 6 bases, leaving 24 bases between them. CDR3 bases: TGCGCCAGCAGCCAAGTTGGGCGGACAGCCCTATTTGGGCCTGAAGCTTTCTTT. Translation gives CASSQVGRTALFGPEAFF.

The chain has TRBV11-2 and TRBJ1-6; 9 nucleotides line up with TRBD1. Looked up from germline, CDR1 is SGHAT and CDR2 is FQNNGV. With 4 bases clipped from V and 2 bases from J, the junction kept 12 bases outside the gene matches. CDR3 length equals 19 residues. CDR3 protein: CASSSPGQGFSTYNSPLHF. The DNA for the CDR3 is TGTGCCAGCAGCTCCCCGGGACAGGGCTTTTCAACCTATAATTCACCCCTCCACTTT.

The chain employs TRBV6-1 and TRBJ2-4, with a weak D call TRBD1 (6 bases). Germline V CDR1 and CDR2: MNHNS, SASEGT. The V end was cut by 7 bases, the J end by 9 bases, with 16 bases between. The CDR3 is 13 amino acids. CDR3 in DNA: TGTGCCAGCAATGCAGGGGATATGGGCATTCAGTACTTC. Its protein is CASNAGDMGIQYF.

The chain links TRBV5-4 to TRBJ2-5, with a weak D call TRBD1 (5 bases). CDR3 length: 14 residues. V was trimmed by 4 bases and J by 0 bases, leaving 10 bases between them. Germline V CDR1 and CDR2: SGHNT, YYREEE (reference sequence). The CDR3 DNA sequence: TGTGCCAGCAGCCTCGACAGTCACCAAGAGACCCAGTACTTC. Its protein is CASSLDSHQETQYF.

This CDR3 is CASISRAGANVLTF. CDR3 bases: TGTGCCAGTATCTCAAGAGCCGGGGCCAACGTCCTGACTTTC. The chain is built from TRBV19 and TRBJ2-6; the D is unclear. The CDR3 runs 14 residues. V gave up 7 bases and J gave up 4 bases, with 11 bases separating them. Per the germline V gene, CDR1 is LNHDA and CDR2 is SQIVND (reference sequence).

V is TRBV19 and J is TRBJ2-3; no clear D gene. Germline CDR1 LNHDA, CDR2 SQIVND (reference sequence). The CDR3 loop spans 15 amino acids. With 2 bases removed from V and 7 bases from J, the gap between germline ends came to 16 bases. The CDR3: CASSIRQVESNTQYF. In DNA, the CDR3 is TGTGCCAGTAGTATACGTCAGGTGGAGTCAAATACGCAGTATTTT.